The next 27 T cell receptor beta chains were all read from a single sample in a study of cytomegalovirus exposure and HLA in healthy donors. Sequenced by immunoSEQ multiplex PCR; TCRdb stores in-frame clones only, minus some. The sample lists tens of thousands of clones, approximately 96% occurring once. The sequenced sample was PBMCs. These receptors all stem from a woman aged 18-29 years in good health and CMV-seronegative.

The sample holds a few counts of this clone. The chain combines TRBV6-5 with TRBJ1-5, with D perhaps matching TRBD1 (5 bases). V shed 2 bases and J shed 7 bases, with 9 bases lying between them. The CDR3 totals 13 residues. CDR1 and CDR2 from the germline V gene are MNHEY and SVGAGI. The CDR3 sequence: CASSYGGGQPQHF. The DNA for the CDR3 is TGTGCCAGCAGTTACGGGGGAGGGCAGCCCCAGCATTTT.

The chain carries TRBV6-6 and TRBJ1-2; D is undetermined. The germline CDR1 and CDR2 sequences are MNHNY and SVGAGI (reference sequence). This CDR3 has 13 residues. The V end lost 6 bases, the J end lost 4 bases, and 12 bases lay between the germline ends. The CDR3 coding sequence is TGTGCCAGCAGCCGCCGCGTCACCTATGGCTACACCTTC. Its protein is CASSRRVTYGYTF.

The chain has TRBV7-8 and TRBJ2-7; the match to TRBD2 covers 9 bases. V lost 1 base, J lost 4 bases, and 5 bases stayed unmatched. CDR1 is SGHVS, CDR2 FQNEAQ, per germline. The CDR3 runs to 15 residues. The CDR3 reads CASSLVVTSGYEQYF. DNA of the CDR3: TGTGCCAGCAGCTTAGTTGTGACTAGCGGATACGAGCAGTACTTC. Filled out from reference TRBV7-8 and TRBJ2-7, the complete variable domain reads GAGVSQSPRYKVAKRGQDVALRCDPISGHVSLFWYQQALGQGPEFLTYFQNEAQLDKSGLPSDRFFAERPEGSVSTLKIQRTQQEDSAVYLCASSLVVTSGYEQYFGPGTRLTVT.

CDR3 protein: CASSRGEPGLSTDTQYF. As DNA, the CDR3 is TGTGCCAGCTCACGTGGGGAGCCGGGACTTAGCACAGATACGCAGTATTTT. The rearrangement links TRBV18 to TRBJ2-3; D may be TRBD2 (6 bases). The V end lost 4 bases, the J end lost 0 bases, and 17 bases lay between the germline ends. The CDR3 has 17 amino acids. The germline CDR1 and CDR2 sequences are KGHSH and LQKENI.

The chain joins TRBV5-1 to TRBJ1-1; 8 nucleotides agree with TRBD1. Per germline, CDR1 SGHRS and CDR2 YFSETQ. Trimming removed 4 bases from V and 4 bases from J; junction bases left unmatched: 18. The CDR3 consists of 18 residues. CDR3 nucleotides: TGCGCCAGCAGCCGGGATCAGCCGACAGGGGTGGTTGTCACTGAAGCTTTCTTT. This translates into CASSRDQPTGVVVTEAFF.

This chain uses TRBV19 with TRBJ2-3; 7 bases line up with TRBD2. The CDR3 contains 15 residues. Germline V gene sequence: CDR1 LNHDA, CDR2 SQIVND (reference sequence). J was trimmed by 1 base and V by 6 bases; bases with no gene match: 7. CDR3 nucleotide sequence: TGTGCCAGTAGGTCTCCGGCGGGAGGCACAGATACGCAGTATTTT. It translates to CASRSPAGGTDTQYF.

The chain is built from TRBV9 and TRBJ2-5; 9 bases fit TRBD2. With 4 bases clipped from V and 5 bases from J, the junction kept 18 bases outside the gene matches. This CDR3 spans 18 amino acids. Germline CDR1 reads SGDLS; CDR2 reads YYNGEE. The CDR3 reads CASSLGGGRAGPLETQYF. The DNA for the CDR3 is TGTGCCAGCAGCCTGGGGGGCGGGAGGGCCGGACCGCTGGAGACCCAGTACTTC.

This sequence joins TRBV7-9 and TRBJ1-2; weak D call: TRBD1 (6 bases). The CDR3 sequence is 15 residues long. The germline V gene has CDR1 SEHNR and CDR2 FQNEAQ (reference sequence). The V end was cut by 1 base, the J end by 4 bases, with 13 bases between. This CDR3 is CASSLDQGIPYGYTF. In DNA form, the CDR3 reads TGTGCCAGCAGCTTAGACCAGGGGATCCCCTATGGCTACACCTTC.

V gene TRBV28 combines with J gene TRBJ1-5, with D possibly being TRBD1 (6 bases). Trimming took 5 bases from V and 1 from J, leaving 12 bases between them. CDR3 length: 15 residues. Germline V gene sequence: CDR1 MDHEN, CDR2 SYDVKM. The CDR3 here is CASSETGLSNQPQHF. CDR3 in DNA: TGTGCCAGCAGTGAAACAGGGCTCAGCAATCAGCCCCAGCATTTT.

The CDR3 region is CASMRTSGRAGAGELFF. In nucleotides, the CDR3 is TGTGCCAGCATGCGGACTAGCGGGAGGGCTGGGGCCGGGGAGCTGTTTTTT. The chain has TRBV27 and TRBJ2-2; 15 bases match TRBD2. CDR3 length: 17 residues. The J segment lost 6 bases and the V segment lost 7 bases, leaving 9 bases of the junction unmatched. From germline, CDR1 is MNHEY and CDR2 SMNVEV (reference sequence).

This chain links TRBV7-8 with TRBJ1-5; 9 bases are a match to TRBD1. The trim removed 5 bases at V and 0 bases at J, leaving 14 bases unmatched. Per germline, CDR1 SGHVS and CDR2 FQNEAQ. The CDR3 consists of 19 residues. CDR3 sequence: CASSKKTGTGTDSNQPQHF. The DNA of the CDR3 is TGTGCCAGCAGCAAAAAAACCGGGACAGGGACTGATAGCAATCAGCCCCAGCATTTT.

The genes are TRBV5-1 and TRBJ2-7, with TRBD2 identical over 8 bases. CDR3 size: 15 residues. Germline V CDR1 and CDR2: SGHRS, YFSETQ. Trimming cost V 0 bases and J 5 bases; bases outside gene matches: 7. The CDR3 loop reads CASSLVAGTSNEQYF. CDR3 nucleotide sequence: TGCGCCAGCAGCTTGGTTGCCGGGACTAGTAACGAGCAGTACTTC.

CDR3 nucleotides: TGCGCCAGCAGCCAAGTCCCGGGACTGGCTTTCTTT. Translating gives CASSQVPGLAFF. The V call is TRBV4-1, the J call TRBJ1-1, with TRBD1 as a possible D gene (5 bases). Trimming removed 1 base at V and 11 bases at J, with 11 bases between. Germline-derived CDR1 and CDR2 are MGHRA and YSYEKL. There are 12 residues in the CDR3.

V gene TRBV27 combines with J gene TRBJ2-5; TRBD2 is a possible D gene (6 bases). V lost 8 bases to trimming and J lost 3 bases, with 10 bases between them. This CDR3 contains 12 residues. Germline-derived CDR1 and CDR2 are MNHEY and SMNVEV (reference sequence). As DNA, the CDR3 is TGTGCCAGCCGGACGGGGGAAGAGACCCAGTACTTC. The encoded protein is CASRTGEETQYF.

The chain joins TRBV18 to TRBJ1-4, with 12 bases identical to TRBD1. In germline, CDR1 is KGHSH, CDR2 LQKENI. After removal of 3 bases from V and 0 bases from J, the junction contained 11 bases not matched to a gene. This CDR3 region has 20 residues. The CDR3 spells CASSPTPGQGAFATNEKLFF. For the CDR3, the DNA is TGTGCCAGCTCACCTACTCCGGGACAGGGGGCCTTTGCAACTAATGAAAAACTGTTTTTT.

The rearrangement uses TRBV28 and TRBJ2-3, with 9 positions matching TRBD1. Per germline, CDR1 MDHEN and CDR2 SYDVKM. The V and J ends lost 5 bases and 4 bases, in that order; junction bases with no gene match: 1. CDR3 length: 13 residues. The CDR3 loop reads CASSRDRADTQYF. The CDR3 nucleotides read TGTGCCAGCAGTCGGGACAGGGCAGATACGCAGTATTTT.

This chain uses TRBV7-9 with TRBJ2-7; no clear D. Per the germline V gene, CDR1 is SEHNR and CDR2 is FQNEAQ (reference sequence). The CDR3 length is 16 residues. The V and J ends lost 4 bases and 0 bases respectively, with 16 bases between them. The CDR3 spells CASSSLDLTFSYEQYF. The CDR3 nucleotides are TGTGCCAGCAGCTCCTTAGACCTGACATTCTCCTACGAGCAGTACTTC.

V and J are TRBV16 and TRBJ2-5, with D maybe TRBD2 (5 bases). Trimming cost V 3 bases and J 3 bases, with 11 bases left between them. Germline lookup yields CDR1 KGHSY and CDR2 FQNENV. The CDR3 extends over 14 amino acids. CDR3 nucleotide sequence: TGTGCCAGCAGCCAGTGGGTTAGCGAAGAGACCCAGTACTTC. Its protein product is CASSQWVSEETQYF. The whole variable domain, remainder taken from reference TRBV16 and TRBJ2-5, is GEEVAQTPKHLVRGEGQKAKLYCAPIKGHSYVFWYQQVLKNEFKFLISFQNENVFDETGMPKERFSAKCLPNSPCSLEIQATKLEDSAVYFCASSQWVSEETQYFGPGTRLLVL.

The count of this clone is one. V is TRBV11-2 and J is TRBJ2-1; D gene ambiguous. From germline, CDR1 is SGHAT and CDR2 FQNNGV. The CDR3 is 17 amino acids. V gave up 1 base and J gave up 1 base, with 14 bases separating them. CDR3 protein: CASSLVAGLGSYNEQFF. CDR3 in DNA: TGTGCCAGCAGCTTAGTGGCAGGCCTTGGGTCCTACAATGAGCAGTTCTTC.

The DNA of the CDR3 is TGTGCCATCTACTTAACAGGGACTATTAACTATGGCTACACCTTC. Translated, it gives CAIYLTGTINYGYTF. This rearrangement joins TRBV19 to TRBJ1-2; possibly TRBD1 for D (6 bases). The CDR3 length is 15 residues. Germline CDR1 LNHDA, CDR2 SQIVND (reference sequence). V lost 10 bases, J lost 1 base, and 19 bases lay in between.

The chain couples TRBV5-1 to TRBJ1-1, with D possibly matching TRBD1 (5 bases). V was pared by 3 bases and J by 4 bases, with 16 bases between. The CDR3 sequence is 15 residues long. Per germline, CDR1 SGHRS and CDR2 YFSETQ. The CDR3 DNA reads TGCGCCAGCAGCTGGCGGGACTTTCGGTTCACTGAAGCTTTCTTT. This gives the protein CASSWRDFRFTEAFF.

The chain has TRBV27 and TRBJ2-3, with a weak D call TRBD2 (5 bases). Germline assignment: CDR1 MNHEY and CDR2 SMNVEV (reference sequence). Trimming removed 4 bases at V and 2 bases at J, with 16 bases between. This CDR3 has 16 residues. DNA of the CDR3: TGTGCCAGCAGTTGGGCCGCTAGCAGTCTCACAGATACGCAGTATTTT. Its translation is CASSWAASSLTDTQYF.

The V call is TRBV19, the J call TRBJ2-7, with D perhaps matching TRBD1 (5 bases). The CDR3 sequence is 15 residues long. In germline, CDR1 is LNHDA, CDR2 SQIVND (reference sequence). Trimming shortened V by 5 bases and J by 1 base, and 15 bases separated the two germline ends. The CDR3 here is CASSSTDVWSYEQYF. Here the CDR3 DNA reads TGTGCCAGTAGTTCGACAGATGTTTGGTCCTACGAGCAGTACTTC.

The J gene is TRBJ2-1, the V gene TRBV11-3; 12 bases are a match to TRBD2. Germline CDR1 is SGHNT and CDR2 is YENEEA. This CDR3 comprises 19 residues. With 5 bases clipped from V and 8 bases from J, the junction kept 19 bases outside the gene matches. CDR3 DNA sequence: TGTGCCAGCAGCCTAGGGGACAGACTAGCGGGAGAGGGGCTGGATGAGCAGTTCTTC. Translated, it gives CASSLGDRLAGEGLDEQFF.

This sequence joins TRBV18 and TRBJ2-3; D not resolved. V was clipped by 2 bases and J by 4 bases, with 10 bases between them. The germline gives CDR1 KGHSH, CDR2 LQKENI. The CDR3 extends over 14 amino acids. The CDR3 DNA sequence: TGTGCCAGCTCACCAAGTCTCGGGTCAGATACGCAGTATTTT. Translation gives CASSPSLGSDTQYF.

This CDR3 is CASISTIRDKETQYF. The CDR3 DNA sequence: TGCGCCAGCATCTCCACTATACGGGACAAAGAGACCCAGTACTTC. J is TRBJ2-5 and V is TRBV5-1, with D possibly TRBD1 on 6 matching bases. V lost 6 bases, J lost 3 bases, and 18 bases lay in between. The CDR3 consists of 15 residues. Germline-derived CDR1 and CDR2 are SGHRS and YFSETQ.

The chain has TRBV19 and TRBJ1-5; no firm D call. The V gene lost 7 bases and the J gene lost 11 bases, with 18 bases spanning the gap. The CDR3 is 13 amino acids. The germline V gene encodes CDR1 LNHDA and CDR2 SQIVND (reference sequence). CDR3 in amino acids: CASNVLVSGTQHF. CDR3 coding DNA: TGTGCCAGTAACGTCCTAGTCTCGGGAACCCAGCATTTT.